The clone carrying this T cell receptor (beta chain) has a single count. Its antigen is unidentified. Germline is not matched at one junction end, which may reflect a read error. The authors ran a second PCR of roughly 7 to 11 cycles using a sample-barcoded 5' primer and a J-beta primer mix. TCRdb re-derived calls from the 5' RACE reads in MiXCR, one entry per CDR3 protein. The data show about 770,000 distinct CDR3 sequences, around 43% seen once. CDR3 length equals 17 residues. The germline CDR1 and CDR2 sequences are SGHVS and FNYEAQ. This sample was included in a study of blood T cells in healthy people across ages. Peripheral blood, about 10 milliliters per donor, was collected. They isolated at least 6 million PBMCs from each sample. Study observations and caveats: Roughly linear declines in TCR beta diversity per million T cells occurred with age. Without sorted subsets, naive and antigen-experienced compartments could not be conclusively compared.

This receptor was taken from a man between 60 and 75 years old in good health. V gene TRBV7-6 combines with J gene TRBJ2-1; 8 nucleotides match TRBD1. Sample: blood. The CDR3 spells CASSSLESDRVRNEQFF. The CDR3 region has the DNA TGTGCCAGTAGCTCCCTTGAATCGGACAGGGTTAGGAATGAGCAGTTCTTC.